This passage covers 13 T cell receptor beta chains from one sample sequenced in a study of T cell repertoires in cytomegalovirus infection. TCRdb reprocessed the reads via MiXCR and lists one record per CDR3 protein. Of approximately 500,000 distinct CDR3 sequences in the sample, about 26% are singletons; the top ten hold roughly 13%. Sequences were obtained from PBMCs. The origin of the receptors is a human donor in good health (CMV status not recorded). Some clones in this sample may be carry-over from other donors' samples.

In DNA form, the CDR3 reads TGCAGTGCTACGGGACTAGCGGAGCTGGGCACAGATACGCAGTATTTT. Its protein is CSATGLAELGTDTQYF. This sequence joins TRBV20-1 and TRBJ2-3, with 11 bases aligning to TRBD2. Germline values: CDR1 DFQATT, CDR2 SNEGSKA (reference sequence). J was trimmed by 1 base and V by 4 bases; bases with no gene match: 7. The CDR3 totals 16 residues.

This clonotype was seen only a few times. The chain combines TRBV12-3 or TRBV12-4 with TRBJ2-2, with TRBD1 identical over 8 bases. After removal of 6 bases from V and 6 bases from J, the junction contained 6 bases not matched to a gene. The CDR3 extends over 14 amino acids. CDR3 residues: CASSKTGDAGELFF. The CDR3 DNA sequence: TGTGCCAGCAGCAAGACAGGGGACGCCGGGGAGCTGTTTTTT.

DNA of the CDR3: TGCAGTGCCGGGGGGACTAGCGGGATTTTGGGGACCCAGTACTTC. Translated, it gives CSAGGTSGILGTQYF. V gene TRBV20-1 combines with J gene TRBJ2-5; 13 positions agree with TRBD2. The CDR3 covers 15 residues. Germline lookup yields CDR1 DFQATT and CDR2 SNEGSKA (reference sequence). V was clipped by 6 bases and J by 7 bases; unmatched bases: 11.

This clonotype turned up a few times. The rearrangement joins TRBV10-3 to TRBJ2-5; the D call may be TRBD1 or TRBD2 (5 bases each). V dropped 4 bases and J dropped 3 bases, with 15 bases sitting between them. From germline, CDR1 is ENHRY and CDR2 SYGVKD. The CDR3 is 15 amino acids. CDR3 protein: CAISVNRDPKETQYF. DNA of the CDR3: TGTGCCATCAGTGTTAACCGGGACCCTAAAGAGACCCAGTACTTC.

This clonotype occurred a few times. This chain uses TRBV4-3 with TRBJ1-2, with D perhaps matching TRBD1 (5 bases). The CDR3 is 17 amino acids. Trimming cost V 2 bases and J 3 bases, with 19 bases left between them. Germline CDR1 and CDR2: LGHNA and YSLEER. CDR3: CASSQIPGVSGDYGYTF. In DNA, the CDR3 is TGCGCCAGCAGCCAAATCCCAGGCGTGTCGGGGGACTATGGCTACACCTTC.

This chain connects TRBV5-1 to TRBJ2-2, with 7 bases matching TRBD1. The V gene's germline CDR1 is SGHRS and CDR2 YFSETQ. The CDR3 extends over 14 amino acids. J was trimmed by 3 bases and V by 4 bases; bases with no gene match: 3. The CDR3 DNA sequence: TGCGCCAGCAGCCCAGACAGGGACACCGGGGAGCTGTTTTTT. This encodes CASSPDRDTGELFF.

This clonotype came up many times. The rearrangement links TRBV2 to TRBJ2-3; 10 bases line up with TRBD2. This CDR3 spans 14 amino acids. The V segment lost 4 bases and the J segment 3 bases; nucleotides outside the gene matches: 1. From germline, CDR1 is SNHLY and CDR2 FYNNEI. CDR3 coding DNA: TGTGCCAGCAGTGGAGCGGGAGGGACAGATACGCAGTATTTT. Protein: CASSGAGGTDTQYF.

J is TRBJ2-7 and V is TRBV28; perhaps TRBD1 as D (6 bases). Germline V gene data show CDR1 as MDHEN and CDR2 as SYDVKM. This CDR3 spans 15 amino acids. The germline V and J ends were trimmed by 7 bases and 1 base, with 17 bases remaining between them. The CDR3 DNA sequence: TGTGCCAGCACCGCGGACAGCGCGAGTTCCTACGAGCAGTACTTC. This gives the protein CASTADSASSYEQYF.

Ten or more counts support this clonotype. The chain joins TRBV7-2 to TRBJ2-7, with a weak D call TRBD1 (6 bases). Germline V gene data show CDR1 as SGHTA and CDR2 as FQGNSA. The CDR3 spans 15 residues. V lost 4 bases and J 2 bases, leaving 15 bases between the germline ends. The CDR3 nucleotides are TGTGCCAGCAGCTGGGGTTGGGGGCCTACCTACGAGCAGTACTTC. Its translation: CASSWGWGPTYEQYF.

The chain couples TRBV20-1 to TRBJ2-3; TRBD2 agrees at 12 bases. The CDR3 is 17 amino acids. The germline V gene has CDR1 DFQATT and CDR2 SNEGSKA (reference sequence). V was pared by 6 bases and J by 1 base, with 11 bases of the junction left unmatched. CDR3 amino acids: CSALVLAGGPGTDTQYF. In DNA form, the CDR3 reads TGCAGTGCCCTAGTCCTAGCGGGAGGGCCGGGCACAGATACGCAGTATTTT.

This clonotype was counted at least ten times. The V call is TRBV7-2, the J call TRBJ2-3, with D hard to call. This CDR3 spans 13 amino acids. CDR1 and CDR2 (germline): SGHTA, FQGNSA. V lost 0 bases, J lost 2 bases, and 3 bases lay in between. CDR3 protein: CASSLAVTDTQYF. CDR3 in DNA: TGTGCCAGCAGCTTAGCCGTCACAGATACGCAGTATTTT.

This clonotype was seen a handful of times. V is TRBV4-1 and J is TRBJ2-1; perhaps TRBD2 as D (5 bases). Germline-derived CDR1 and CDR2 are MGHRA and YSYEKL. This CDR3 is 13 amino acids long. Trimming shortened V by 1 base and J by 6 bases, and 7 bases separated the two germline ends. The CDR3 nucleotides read TGCGCCAGCAGCCAAGTGGCGGGCAATGAGCAGTTCTTC. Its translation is CASSQVAGNEQFF.

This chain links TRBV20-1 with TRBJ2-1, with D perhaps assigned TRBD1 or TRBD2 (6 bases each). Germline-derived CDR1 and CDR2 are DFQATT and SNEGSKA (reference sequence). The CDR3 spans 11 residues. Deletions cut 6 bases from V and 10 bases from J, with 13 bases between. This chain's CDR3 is CSATQGGEQFF. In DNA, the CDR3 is TGCAGTGCAACCCAAGGGGGGGAGCAGTTCTTC.